These T cell receptor beta chains were read from a single sample in a study of OX40 agonist ivuxolimab in advanced cancers. TCRdb keeps only in-frame clones here, not all; method: immunoSEQ multiplex PCR. In the table there are more than 60,000 clones, around 89% of which are singletons. The starting material was CD4+ or CD8+ T cells sorted from blood, obtained in a trial of the OX40 agonist ivuxolimab. The receptors here all came from an adult with an advanced solid tumor such as melanoma, head and neck, liver or kidney cancer. Both conserved end residues are part of each CDR3. A D gene is named only where the DNA matches it firmly. Clone size is not always given. Where it is, it says once, few, many or a class for expanded clones.

V gene	J gene	clone size	CDR3 length	D gene	CDR3 DNA	CDR3 protein
TRBV6-1	TRBJ1-1	.	14	.	TGTGCCAGCAGTGTATCGGGGACATACACTGAAGCTTTCTTT	CASSVSGTYTEAFF
TRBV5-1	TRBJ2-3	.	14	.	TGCGCCAGCAGCTTGGTCGCGGGTTCAGATACGCAGTATTTT	CASSLVAGSDTQYF
TRBV6-1	TRBJ2-7	.	15	TRBD2	TGTGCCAGCAGAGGTAAGCGGGAGGTGCTCTACGAGCAGTACTTC	CASRGKREVLYEQYF
TRBV7-9	TRBJ2-1	few	16	TRBD2	TGTGCCAGCAGCGACACTAGCGGGAGCTCCTACAATGAGCAGTTCTTC	CASSDTSGSSYNEQFF
TRBV27	TRBJ1-5	.	14	TRBD1	TGTGCCAGCAAGCCCTCAGGGGGAAATCAGCCCCAGCATTTT	CASKPSGGNQPQHF
TRBV11-2	TRBJ2-1	.	12	.	TGTGCCAGCAGCTTAGGGGGGGATGAGCAGTTCTTC	CASSLGGDEQFF
TRBV19	TRBJ2-7	.	16	TRBD2	TGTGCCAGTAGTTCCCGGACTAGCGGGGATTTGGACGAGCAGTACTTC	CASSSRTSGDLDEQYF
TRBV27	TRBJ2-7	.	15	TRBD1	TGTGCCAGCAGTTTATCCAGGGGGCCCTCCTACGAGCAGTACTTC	CASSLSRGPSYEQYF
TRBV7-7	TRBJ2-3	.	19	.	TGTGCCAGCAGCTTAACCCCCCTTGCGTCAAGCGGGCTCACAGATACGCAGTATTTT	CASSLTPLASSGLTDTQYF
TRBV13	TRBJ2-7	.	16	.	TGTGCCAGCAGCTTTACAGGTACAGCGGCCGGATACGAGCAGTACTTC	CASSFTGTAAGYEQYF
TRBV28	TRBJ2-1	.	16	.	TGTGCCAGCAGTGCCCCCGGGACTCGACGATACAATGAGCAGTTCTTC	CASSAPGTRRYNEQFF
TRBV27	TRBJ2-7	.	14	TRBD1	TGTGCCAGCAGCACAACGGGACAGCCCTACGAGCAGTACTTC	CASSTTGQPYEQYF
TRBV5-6	TRBJ2-1	.	14	TRBD1	TGTGCCAGCAGCTGGGACAGGGGGCTCGATGAGCAGTTCTTC	CASSWDRGLDEQFF
TRBV7-2	TRBJ1-1	once	14	.	TGTGCCAGCAGCCTAGGGGCAGCGAACACTGAAGCTTTCTTT	CASSLGAANTEAFF
TRBV19	TRBJ1-2	.	11	.	TGTGCCTCCAATTTCGGGGATGGCTACACCTTC	CASNFGDGYTF
TRBV19	TRBJ2-1	.	14	.	TGTGCCAGTGAGGCGGGAAACTCCTACAATGAGCAGTTCTTC	CASEAGNSYNEQFF
TRBV2	TRBJ1-6	few	13	TRBD1	TGTGCCAGCAGCGGGGACAGCGACTTCTTTAGTCACTTT	CASSGDSDFFSHF
TRBV2	TRBJ1-1	once	11	TRBD1	TGTGCCAGCCCGGGACAGGGCGAAGCTTTCTTT	CASPGQGEAFF
TRBV29-1	TRBJ1-1	few	11	.	TGCAGCGTTGTGGCAGTAGCTGAAGCTTTCTTT	CSVVAVAEAFF
TRBV27	TRBJ2-2	.	12	.	TGTGCCAGCAGTTTAGACGTCGGGGAGCTGTTTTTT	CASSLDVGELFF
TRBV2	TRBJ2-1	.	14	.	TGTGCCAGCAGCGACGCGAGCTCCTACAATGAGCAGTTCTTC	CASSDASSYNEQFF
TRBV27	TRBJ1-2	.	11	.	TGTGCCAGCAGCAACAGCTATGGCTACACCTTC	CASSNSYGYTF
TRBV6-6	TRBJ2-7	.	16	TRBD1	TGTGCCAGCAGTTACCCTGACAGGGGATCCTCCTACGAGCAGTACTTC	CASSYPDRGSSYEQYF
TRBV6-6	TRBJ1-5	.	14	TRBD1	TGTGCCAGCAGTTCGGGACAGGGTTTTCAGCCCCAGCATTTT	CASSSGQGFQPQHF
TRBV10-2	TRBJ2-7	.	12	.	TGCGCCAGCAGTGAACTAGGGAGCGAGCAGTACTTC	CASSELGSEQYF
TRBV19	TRBJ1-1	.	13	.	TGTGCCAGTAGTCCAGGGCCCTACACTGAAGCTTTCTTT	CASSPGPYTEAFF
TRBV5-5	TRBJ1-1	once	16	.	TGTGCCAGCAGCTTCCGTTCGGTACACTTGAACACTGAAGCTTTCTTT	CASSFRSVHLNTEAFF
TRBV4-1	TRBJ2-3	.	16	.	TGCGCCAGCAGCCCACCTGGACAGCCATTTACAGATACGCAGTATTTT	CASSPPGQPFTDTQYF
TRBV4-2	TRBJ1-1	.	13	.	TGTGCCAGCAGCCAAGTGGGGGTCACTGAAGCTTTCTTT	CASSQVGVTEAFF
TRBV27	TRBJ1-6	.	16	.	TGTGCCAGCAGTTTCCAGGGAGCTACTGGGAATTCACCCCTCCACTTT	CASSFQGATGNSPLHF
TRBV7-9	TRBJ2-2	.	14	.	TGTGCCAGCAGACGCACCAGGGGGGACGGGGAGCTGTTTTTT	CASRRTRGDGELFF
TRBV7-9	TRBJ1-2	.	12	TRBD1	TGTGCCGGATCGGGACAGAACTATGGCTACACCTTC	CAGSGQNYGYTF
TRBV28	TRBJ2-1	.	18	TRBD2	TGTGCCAGCAGTTTTTGGACCGGGACTAGCGGTGCCTACAATGAGCAGTTCTTC	CASSFWTGTSGAYNEQFF
TRBV11-2	TRBJ2-7	.	15	TRBD2	TGTGCCAGCAGCTTAGAGGTTAGCGGGACCTACGAGCAGTACTTC	CASSLEVSGTYEQYF
TRBV6-6	TRBJ1-2	.	14	.	TGTGCCAGCAGTTACGACGGAGGGGATTATGGCTACACCTTC	CASSYDGGDYGYTF
TRBV19	TRBJ2-1	.	15	.	TGTGCCAGTAGTATGTACCCGAGCTCCTACAATGAGCAGTTCTTC	CASSMYPSSYNEQFF
TRBV5-4	TRBJ1-1	.	14	.	TGTGCCAGCAGCACACCAGCCTTAAACACTGAAGCTTTCTTT	CASSTPALNTEAFF
TRBV29-1	TRBJ1-2	.	13	.	TGCAGCGCCCTGACCGATGCTAACTATGGCTACACCTTC	CSALTDANYGYTF
TRBV7-9	TRBJ2-1	.	19	.	TGTGCCAGCAGCAAAAACCCCGGGACTGCAGACCACTCCTACAATGAGCAGTTCTTC	CASSKNPGTADHSYNEQFF
TRBV2	TRBJ2-7	.	14	TRBD2	TGTGCCAGCAGCGGACTAGCGGGGGCCTACGAGCAGTACTTC	CASSGLAGAYEQYF
TRBV6-1	TRBJ2-7	.	15	TRBD2	TGTGCCAGCTGCCTAGCGGGAGGTAAAGGCTACGAGCAGTACTTC	CASCLAGGKGYEQYF
TRBV19	TRBJ1-2	.	15	.	TGTGCCAGTAGTACCCGGGGCGGGCGCCTGGATGGCTACACCTTC	CASSTRGGRLDGYTF
TRBV15	TRBJ2-7	once	15	TRBD2	TGTGCCACCAGCAACACTCAAGCGGGGATGGACGAGCAGTACTTC	CATSNTQAGMDEQYF
TRBV6-5	TRBJ2-7	.	16	.	TGTGCCAGCAGTTACTCGTCTTCGGGGACTGGGTACGAGCAGTACTTC	CASSYSSSGTGYEQYF
TRBV7-8	TRBJ2-7	once	15	TRBD2	TGTGCCAGCACCCCCGGGCGGGGGGCCTCCTACGAGCAGTACTTC	CASTPGRGASYEQYF
TRBV6-4	TRBJ1-2	.	13	.	TGTGCCAGCAGTGAATCGGGGAACTATGGCTACACCTTC	CASSESGNYGYTF
TRBV13	TRBJ2-2	.	15	.	TGTGCCAGCAGCTTAGGCCCTAGCCCCACCGGGGAGCTGTTTTTT	CASSLGPSPTGELFF
TRBV6-6	TRBJ1-5	.	14	.	TGTGCCAGCAGTCGCACAGAGAGCAATCAGCCCCAGCATTTT	CASSRTESNQPQHF
TRBV5-1	TRBJ2-1	.	19	TRBD2	TGCGCCAGCAGCACCCTGGGGTTAGGGCGGGAGGTTTCCTACAATGAGCAGTTCTTC	CASSTLGLGREVSYNEQFF
TRBV10-3	TRBJ1-6	few	11	.	TGTGCCATCAGCGATAATTCACCCCTCCACTTT	CAISDNSPLHF
TRBV28	TRBJ1-1	.	13	.	TGTGCCAGCAGTTTCCGGGTGAACACTGAAGCTTTCTTT	CASSFRVNTEAFF
TRBV6-5	TRBJ1-2	.	14	.	TGTGCCAGCAGGTCCCTCAAAGCGTTATATGGCTACACCTTC	CASRSLKALYGYTF